These 8 T cell receptor beta chains share one sample of origin, sequenced in a study of PD-1 blockade in classical Hodgkin lymphoma (dated by TCRdb to between 2020 and 2021). Library method: the immunoSEQ multiplex PCR assay. Entries here come from immuneACCESS through TCRdb and include only in-frame sequences with V and J called. Some clones fail to appear in such tables; in the studies checked, an unresolved V gene covers under half of the shortfall, and the cause of the remainder is unknown. For this sample there are 20,000 to 25,000 clones; over 65% appear just once. 40% to 50% of the sample is taken by the ten largest. Sample time point, as interpreted from the label and publication: cycle 2 day 1 (C2D1) of nivolumab. All trial patients had relapsed after autologous stem cell transplantation, with cohorts A, B and C differing in prior brentuximab vedotin exposure. The starting material was peripheral blood mononuclear cells (PBMCs), obtained before the second cycle of nivolumab. The receptor source for this set is a human donor with classical Hodgkin lymphoma.

The V and J genes are TRBV5-4 and TRBJ2-4; D might be TRBD1 (6 bases). The germline V gene has CDR1 SGHNT and CDR2 YYREEE (reference sequence). Trimming removed 4 bases at V and 0 bases at J, with 20 bases between. This CDR3 has 18 residues. The CDR3 region has the DNA TGTGCCAGCAGCGTCCGACGAACAGGGCTTGGAGCCAAAAACATTCAGTACTTC. This codes for CASSVRRTGLGAKNIQYF.

The chain joins TRBV2 to TRBJ2-1, with 9 bases lining up with TRBD2. J gave up 1 base and V 5 bases, and 6 bases lay outside the gene matches. Germline V gives CDR1 SNHLY, CDR2 FYNNEI. The CDR3 runs 16 residues. CDR3 in DNA: TGTGCCAGCAGTAGATTTAGCGGGAGTTCCTACAATGAGCAGTTCTTC. Translated, it gives CASSRFSGSSYNEQFF.

By proportion, this clone is medium-sized. The identical CDR3 is also encoded by other nucleotide sequences in the sample. The chain couples TRBV6-1 to TRBJ1-1; D perhaps matches TRBD1 (5 bases). This CDR3 is 13 amino acids long. V lost 7 bases to trimming and J lost 1 base, with 10 bases between them. In germline, CDR1 is MNHNS, CDR2 SASEGT. The CDR3 is CASTQGRNTEAFF. The CDR3 DNA reads as TGTGCCAGCACCCAGGGACGGAACACTGAAGCTTTCTTT.

The CDR3 is CASSFNRVGADTQYF. CDR3 nucleotides: TGTGCCAGCAGCTTTAACAGGGTCGGGGCAGATACGCAGTATTTT. V gene TRBV7-6 combines with J gene TRBJ2-3; D perhaps matches TRBD1 (6 bases). V was clipped by 3 bases and J by 4 bases, with 14 bases between them. The CDR3 has 15 amino acids. The V gene's germline CDR1 is SGHVS and CDR2 FNYEAQ. The full variable domain, completed using reference TRBV7-6 and TRBJ2-3, is GAGVSQSPRYKVTKRGQDVALRCDPISGHVSLYWYRQALGQGPEFLTYFNYEAQQDKSGLPNDRFSAERPEGSISTLTIQRTEQRDSAMYRCASSFNRVGADTQYFGPGTRLTVL.

J is TRBJ1-2 and V is TRBV30; TRBD1 matches at 7 bases. CDR3 size: 13 residues. Trimming cost V 7 bases and J 5 bases; bases outside gene matches: 10. Germline values: CDR1 GTSNPN, CDR2 SVGIG (reference sequence). Here the CDR3 DNA reads TGTGCCTTTTCGGCGGACAGGCTATATGGCTACACCTTC. As protein: CAFSADRLYGYTF.

The chain recombines TRBV18 with TRBJ1-1; D is uncertain. Germline-derived CDR1 and CDR2 are KGHSH and LQKENI. V gave up 2 bases and J gave up 1 base, with 14 bases separating them. The CDR3 length is 16 residues. CDR3 amino acids: CASSPLEEGANTEAFF. DNA for the CDR3: TGTGCCAGCTCACCATTAGAAGAGGGCGCGAACACTGAAGCTTTCTTT.

The J gene is TRBJ1-1, the V gene TRBV19; no clear D gene. Trimming removed 7 bases from V and 2 bases from J, with 5 bases in between. The germline CDR1 and CDR2 sequences are LNHDA and SQIVND (reference sequence). The CDR3 totals 11 residues. CDR3 in DNA: TGTGCCAGTACTTTCAACACTGAAGCTTTCTTT. Its protein product is CASTFNTEAFF.

This clone is labeled as medium-sized. The CDR3 sequence is CASSLTGEGYTF. The DNA of the CDR3 is TGTGCCAGCAGCTTAACCGGGGAGGGCTACACCTTC. V usage is TRBV7-2 and J usage is TRBJ1-2, with D uncertain. CDR3 size: 12 residues. CDR1 is SGHTA, CDR2 FQGNSA, per germline. V was clipped by 2 bases and J by 8 bases, with 9 bases between them.